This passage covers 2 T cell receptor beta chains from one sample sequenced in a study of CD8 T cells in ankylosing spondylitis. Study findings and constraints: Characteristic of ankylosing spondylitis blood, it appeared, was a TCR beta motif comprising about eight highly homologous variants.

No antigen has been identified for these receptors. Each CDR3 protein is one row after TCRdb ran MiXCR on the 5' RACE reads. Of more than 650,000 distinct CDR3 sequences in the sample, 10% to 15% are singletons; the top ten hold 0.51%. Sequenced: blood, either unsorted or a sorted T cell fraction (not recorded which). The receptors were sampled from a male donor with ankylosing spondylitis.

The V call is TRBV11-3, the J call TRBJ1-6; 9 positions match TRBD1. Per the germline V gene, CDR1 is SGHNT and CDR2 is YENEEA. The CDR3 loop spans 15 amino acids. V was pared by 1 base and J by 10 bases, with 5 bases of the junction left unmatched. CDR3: CASSLVQGAFSPLHF. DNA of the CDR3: TGTGCCAGCAGCTTAGTACAGGGGGCATTCTCACCCCTCCACTTT.

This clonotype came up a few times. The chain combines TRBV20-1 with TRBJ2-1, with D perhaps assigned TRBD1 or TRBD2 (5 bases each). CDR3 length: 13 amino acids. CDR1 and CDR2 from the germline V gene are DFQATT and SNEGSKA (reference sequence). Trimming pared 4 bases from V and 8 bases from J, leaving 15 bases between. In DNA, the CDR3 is TGCAGTGCTACGGGGCAATTGGAGGATGAGCAGTTCTTC. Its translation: CSATGQLEDEQFF.